This TCR beta chain was sequenced for a study of T cells after somatic rescue of genetic block. V lost 5 bases to trimming and J lost 2 bases, with 10 bases between them. This CDR3 region has 15 residues. Germline V gene sequence: CDR1 MDHEN, CDR2 SYDVKM. TCRdb's copy holds only in-frame clones and misses some; the assay was immunoSEQ multiplex PCR. The table has about 67,000 clones, roughly 94% seen once. Sequencing was done on a sample of peripheral blood mononuclear cells (PBMCs). The TCR was taken from a middle-aged man. The gene calls are TRBV28 and TRBJ2-6; unclear D gene. The CDR3 region has the DNA TGTGCCAGCAGTGTCCAGGTGACTGGGGCCAACGTCCTGACTTTC. It codes for CASSVQVTGANVLTF.